These 25 T cell receptor beta chains originate from one sample sequenced in a study of identical twins (dated by TCRdb to 2016 to 2017). Library method: 5' RACE. TCRdb shows the sequencer as Illumina HiSeq 2000. The public sequencing data were trimmed at Q25 with fastp and processed into clonotypes with MiXCR by TCRdb, which kept only in-frame beta chains. CDR3 protein duplicates are merged, each entry listing the most common genes and DNA. The sample contains 700,000 or so distinct CDR3 sequences, 8.6% of them found a single time. The top ten clonotypes cover 0.98% of the sample. The sample also formed part of further work on yellow fever vaccine responses in identical twins.

The specimen was PBMCs. Source of these receptors: a woman between 18 and 29 years old in good health.

This clonotype was seen many times. The V and J genes are TRBV29-1 and TRBJ2-1; 7 positions agree with TRBD1. The V gene's germline CDR1 is SQVTM and CDR2 ANQGSEA. The J segment lost 9 bases and the V segment lost 5 bases, leaving 7 bases of the junction unmatched. The CDR3 has 12 residues. CDR3 protein: CSVSTGIGEQFF. The CDR3 DNA follows: TGCAGCGTTTCGACAGGGATCGGTGAGCAGTTCTTC.

This clonotype occurred many times. This rearrangement joins TRBV28 to TRBJ2-1; TRBD2 aligns across 8 bases. This CDR3 is built from 14 residues. V lost 3 bases, J lost 8 bases, and 6 bases stayed unmatched. The germline CDR1 and CDR2 sequences are MDHEN and SYDVKM. CDR3 residues: CASSFTTSVDEQFF. For the CDR3, the DNA is TGTGCCAGCAGTTTCACGACTAGCGTCGATGAGCAGTTCTTC.

This clonotype was recorded at least ten times. The CDR3 here is CATSRSTDSMGYTF. The CDR3 bases are TGTGCCACCAGTCGATCAACGGACAGTATGGGCTACACCTTC. The gene calls are TRBV24-1 and TRBJ1-2; TRBD1 is a possible D gene (6 bases). Trimming took off 6 bases at V and 8 bases at J, with 18 bases between the two ends. Per the germline V gene, CDR1 is KGHDR and CDR2 is SFDVKD. CDR3 length: 14 amino acids.

This chain links TRBV28 with TRBJ2-7; D is unclear. CDR1 MDHEN and CDR2 SYDVKM come from the germline V gene. Between the trimmed V and J ends, which lost 7 bases and 0 bases, there was a span of 13 bases. The CDR3 totals 14 residues. CDR3 protein: CASTLPTSSYEQYF. DNA for the CDR3: TGTGCCAGCACCTTGCCTACGAGCTCCTACGAGCAGTACTTC.

The rearrangement links TRBV7-6 to TRBJ2-7, with D tentatively TRBD1 (6 bases). The germline V and J ends were trimmed by 0 bases and 3 bases, with 12 bases remaining between them. This CDR3 has 15 residues. Germline V gene lookup returns CDR1 SGHVS and CDR2 FNYEAQ. In nucleotides, the CDR3 is TGTGCCAGCAGCTTAGCGCAGGGGTTCTTCTACGAGCAGTACTTC. This codes for CASSLAQGFFYEQYF.

V and J are TRBV28 and TRBJ1-5; 7 bases map to TRBD1. The CDR3 loop spans 17 amino acids. The germline gives CDR1 MDHEN, CDR2 SYDVKM. V gave up 4 bases and J gave up 0 bases; unmatched junction bases: 9. CDR3 protein: CASSSPGQSYSNQPQHF. As DNA, the CDR3 is TGTGCCAGCAGTTCCCCGGGACAGTCTTATAGCAATCAGCCCCAGCATTTT.

With respect to this clonotype: At one end the junction does not follow the germline gene, possibly because of a read error. The chain recombines TRBV7-7 with TRBJ2-5, with 11 bases that match TRBD2. The CDR3 is 14 residues long. Germline values: CDR1 SSHAT, CDR2 FNYEAQ (reference sequence). In DNA form, the CDR3 reads TGTGCTAGCAACCCCCTAGCGGGAGGCGAGACCCAGTACTTC. Translation: CASNPLAGGETQYF.

The CDR3 DNA reads TGCAGCGTTGAAGCTCCCGCAGGCGGCTACGAGCAGTACTTC. Its translation: CSVEAPAGGYEQYF. V and J are TRBV29-1 and TRBJ2-7; D is uncertain. Germline V lookup: CDR1 SQVTM, CDR2 ANQGSEA. V shed 1 base and J shed 3 bases, with 13 bases lying between them. The CDR3 contains 14 residues.

The rearrangement uses TRBV3-1 and TRBJ2-7; D call uncertain. V was shortened by 0 bases and J by 6 bases, with 6 bases between the two germline ends. Germline V gives CDR1 LGHDT, CDR2 YNNKEL (reference sequence). The CDR3 is 12 amino acids. The CDR3 DNA follows: TGTGCCAGCAGCCAAGACGTGTCCGAGCAGTACTTC. Encoded protein: CASSQDVSEQYF.

The gene calls are TRBV10-3 and TRBJ2-1, with TRBD1 matching over 8 bases. CDR1 ENHRY and CDR2 SYGVKD come from the germline V gene. The CDR3 totals 14 residues. V lost 7 bases to trimming and J lost 5 bases; unmatched junction nucleotides: 7. The CDR3 loop reads CAITKTGDHNEQFF. The CDR3 DNA sequence: TGTGCCATCACAAAGACAGGGGACCACAATGAGCAGTTCTTC.

This chain joins TRBV14 and TRBJ1-2; TRBD1 might be the D (5 bases). This CDR3 spans 15 amino acids. The V end lost 0 bases, the J end lost 4 bases, and 12 bases lay between the germline ends. Germline V gene sequence: CDR1 SGHDN, CDR2 FVKESK. CDR3 protein: CASSQDWGIRYGYTF. The CDR3 DNA follows: TGTGCCAGCAGCCAAGATTGGGGCATCCGCTATGGCTACACCTTC.

This clonotype has at least ten counts. The rearrangement joins TRBV12-3 or TRBV12-4 to TRBJ2-5, with D maybe TRBD2 (6 bases). V lost 3 bases and J 5 bases, leaving 13 bases between the germline ends. There are 14 residues in the CDR3. CDR3 sequence reads: CASSFGREDETQYF. CDR3 nucleotides: TGTGCCAGCAGTTTCGGAAGGGAGGATGAGACCCAGTACTTC.

Comment on this clonotype: The CDR3 does not end in the conserved phenylalanine or tryptophan, so this is likely a read error. The J gene is TRBJ1-2, the V gene TRBV12-3 or TRBV12-4; 7 nucleotides match TRBD1. This CDR3 spans 12 amino acids. V shed 5 bases, J shed 8 bases, and the junction held 5 bases outside the gene matches. This CDR3 is CASSEGARGYTS. Here the CDR3 DNA reads TGTGCCAGCAGTGAGGGGGCAAGAGGCTACACCTCC.

This clonotype was counted at least ten times. This chain links TRBV29-1 with TRBJ2-1; D possibly corresponds to TRBD2 (5 bases). Germline V lookup: CDR1 SQVTM, CDR2 ANQGSEA. The ends were cut back, 7 bases at V and 6 bases at J, with 16 bases in the middle. The CDR3 runs to 13 residues. CDR3 protein: CSAEYYRGNEQFF. The DNA for the CDR3 is TGCAGCGCGGAGTACTACCGGGGCAATGAGCAGTTCTTC.

There are a few counts of this clonotype. The rearrangement joins TRBV20-1 to TRBJ2-3; 16 bases map to TRBD2. J gave up 0 bases and V 3 bases, and 15 bases lay outside the gene matches. Germline loops: CDR1 DFQATT, CDR2 SNEGSKA (reference sequence). The CDR3 spans 21 residues. CDR3 sequence reads: CSARTIGTSGGGTASTDTQYF. The CDR3 coding sequence is TGCAGTGCTAGGACCATCGGGACTAGCGGGGGGGGTACGGCTAGCACAGATACGCAGTATTTT.

V and J are TRBV5-6 and TRBJ1-4; 8 bases are a match to TRBD1. CDR3 size: 13 residues. Germline lookup yields CDR1 SGHDT and CDR2 YYEEEE. V trimming: 4 bases; J trimming: 12 bases; junction bases outside the gene matches: 8. CDR3 sequence (DNA): TGTGCCAGCAGCCTACAGGACAGGGCCGAACTGTTTTTT. Its protein product is CASSLQDRAELFF. The whole variable domain, remainder taken from reference TRBV5-6 and TRBJ1-4, is DAGVTQSPTHLIKTRGQQVTLRCSPKSGHDTVSWYQQALGQGPQFIFQYYEEEERQRGNFPDRFSGHQFPNYSSELNVNALLLGDSALYLCASSLQDRAELFFGSGTQLSVL.

This clonotype was seen only a few times. The chain is built from TRBV29-1 and TRBJ2-5; possibly TRBD1 for D (5 bases). The CDR3 totals 13 residues. V lost 3 bases and J 2 bases, leaving 10 bases between the germline ends. Germline CDR1 and CDR2: SQVTM and ANQGSEA. CDR3 DNA: TGCAGCGTTGAGGGGCGACAGCAAGAGACCCAGTACTTC. Its protein product is CSVEGRQQETQYF.

This clonotype occurred many times. The gene calls are TRBV12-3 or TRBV12-4 and TRBJ2-2; no clear D gene. V lost 5 bases and J 3 bases, leaving 10 bases between the germline ends. CDR3 length: 14 residues. This CDR3 is CASSPTVHTGELFF. The CDR3 nucleotides read TGTGCCAGCAGTCCCACAGTACACACCGGGGAGCTGTTTTTT.

The J gene is TRBJ2-2, the V gene TRBV29-1, with D tentatively TRBD2 (6 bases). The CDR3 has 15 residues. Germline V CDR1 and CDR2: SQVTM, ANQGSEA. V lost 3 bases and J lost 4, with 15 bases in between. The CDR3 sequence is CSVDGRNAGTGELFF. The CDR3 coding sequence is TGCAGCGTTGACGGGAGAAACGCAGGCACCGGGGAGCTGTTTTTT.

The table lists this clonotype with a few counts. This chain uses TRBV28 with TRBJ2-1, with D perhaps matching TRBD2 (5 bases). The germline gives CDR1 MDHEN, CDR2 SYDVKM. V shed 1 base and J shed 8 bases, with 9 bases lying between them. This CDR3 has 13 residues. CDR3 sequence: CASSLLQRYEQFF. DNA for the CDR3: TGTGCCAGCAGTTTATTGCAGCGGTATGAGCAGTTCTTC.

In DNA, the CDR3 is TGTGCCAGCAGCACCACCGGGACAGGGAGCAATGAGCAGTTCTTC. Translating gives CASSTTGTGSNEQFF. This sequence joins TRBV9 and TRBJ2-1, with 9 nucleotides matching TRBD1. V gave up 4 bases and J gave up 6 bases; unmatched junction bases: 8. The CDR3 runs to 15 residues. Germline CDR1 SGDLS, CDR2 YYNGEE. The complete variable domain, with remaining parts taken from reference TRBV9 and TRBJ2-1, reads DSGVTQTPKHLITATGQRVTLRCSPRSGDLSVYWYQQSLDQGLQFLIQYYNGEERAKGNILERFSAQQFPDLHSELNLSSLELGDSALYFCASSTTGTGSNEQFFGPGTRLTVL.

In this sample, this clonotype turned up a few times. The CDR3 DNA follows: TGTGCCAGCAGTTCTACCGGGACAGGGTCAGATACGCAGTATTTT. As protein: CASSSTGTGSDTQYF. The rearrangement uses TRBV6-5 and TRBJ2-3, with TRBD1 matching 9 bases. There are 15 residues in the CDR3. Germline V gene lookup returns CDR1 MNHEY and CDR2 SVGAGI. Unmatched junction bases numbered 6, after V lost 4 bases and J lost 4 bases.

This clonotype showed up many times. The chain couples TRBV7-9 to TRBJ2-1, with D tentatively TRBD1 (6 bases). CDR1 and CDR2 from the germline V gene are SEHNR and FQNEAQ (reference sequence). The CDR3 consists of 12 residues. Between the trimmed V and J ends, which lost 4 bases and 10 bases, there was a span of 11 bases. The CDR3 loop reads CASSSHGQEQFF. DNA of the CDR3: TGTGCCAGCAGCTCCCACGGACAGGAGCAGTTCTTC. Drawing the rest from reference TRBV7-9 and TRBJ2-1, the complete variable domain is DTGVSQNPRHKITKRGQNVTFRCDPISEHNRLYWYRQTLGQGPEFLTYFQNEAQLEKSRLLSDRFSAERPKGSFSTLEIQRTEQGDSAMYLCASSSHGQEQFFGPGTRLTVL.

This clonotype was seen a few times. The V call is TRBV6-5, the J call TRBJ1-6; tentatively, D is TRBD1 (5 bases). CDR3 length: 19 residues. Deletions cut 2 bases from V and 0 bases from J, with 17 bases between. Germline V gene sequence: CDR1 MNHEY, CDR2 SVGAGI. CDR3 DNA sequence: TGTGCCAGCAGTTACGGGGCAGGGAAAGGTAGCTCCTATAATTCACCCCTCCACTTT. It encodes CASSYGAGKGSSYNSPLHF.

The chain recombines TRBV28 with TRBJ1-1; the D is unclear. Germline CDR1 is MDHEN and CDR2 is SYDVKM. Trimming took off 10 bases at V and 3 bases at J, with 15 bases between the two ends. The CDR3 runs to 13 residues. The CDR3 loop reads CAISDGIHTEAFF. CDR3 bases: TGTGCCATATCGGATGGGATTCACACTGAAGCTTTCTTT. The complete variable domain, with remaining parts taken from reference TRBV28 and TRBJ1-1, reads DVKVTQSSRYLVKRTGEKVFLECVQDMDHENMFWYRQDPGLGLRLIYFSYDVKMKEKGDIPEGYSVSREKKERFSLILESASTNQTSMYLCAISDGIHTEAFFGQGTRLTVV.